The T cell receptor beta chain described here comes from a study of regulatory T cells in long-lasting Graves disease. CDR3 length: 13 amino acids. V was clipped by 7 bases and J by 2 bases, with 11 bases between them. Germline V gene lookup returns CDR1 SEHNR and CDR2 FQNEAQ (reference sequence). Time point noted: newly diagnosed GD, antithyroid drugs for less than 3 months. Scientists built the TCR library using RNA that was extracted from PBMCs. Library construction for TCR beta used iRepertoire HTBI primers and Arm-PCR of CDR3 regions. TCRdb redid the calling of the multiplex PCR reads with MiXCR, one entry per CDR3 protein. The repertoire holds 530,000 or so distinct CDR3 sequences, with roughly 13% as singletons. This clonotype was counted many times. These data were also filed under a second study, of T cells in Graves' hyperthyroidism and ophthalmopathy.

The chain is built from TRBV7-9 and TRBJ2-5; no clear D. Sequences were derived from peripheral blood mononuclear cells (PBMCs), sampled at new diagnosis, from a patient treated with antithyroid drugs. The receptor comes from a man aged 30-40 years with Graves disease. CDR3: CASTVGQQETQYF. The CDR3 DNA sequence: TGTGCCAGCACGGTTGGGCAGCAAGAGACCCAGTACTTC.